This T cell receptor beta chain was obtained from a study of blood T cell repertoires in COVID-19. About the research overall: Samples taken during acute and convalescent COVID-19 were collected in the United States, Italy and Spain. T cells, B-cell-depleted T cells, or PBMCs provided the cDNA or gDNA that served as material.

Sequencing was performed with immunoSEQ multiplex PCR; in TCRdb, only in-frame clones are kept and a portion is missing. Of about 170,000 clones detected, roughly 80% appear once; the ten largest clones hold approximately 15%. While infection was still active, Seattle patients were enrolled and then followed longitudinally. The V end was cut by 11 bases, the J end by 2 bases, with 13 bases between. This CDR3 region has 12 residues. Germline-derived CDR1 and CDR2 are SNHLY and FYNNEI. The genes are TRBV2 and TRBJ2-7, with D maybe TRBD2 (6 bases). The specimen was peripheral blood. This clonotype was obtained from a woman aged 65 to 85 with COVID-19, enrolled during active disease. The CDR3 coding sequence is TGTGCCGGAGGGGCGGGGACCTACGAGCAGTACTTC. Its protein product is CAGGAGTYEQYF.